Reported below is one T cell receptor beta chain. Original processing methods: Cell counts per sample came from amplifying reference gene primers. Libraries were prepared by immunoSEQ multiplex PCR; TCRdb keeps only in-frame clonotypes and omits some of them. The V and J calls and clone size are taken from that table; D and trimming were inferred from the DNA. Of roughly 100,000 clones listed, 71% are singletons. This sample is part of a study of blood T cell repertoires in COVID-19. Study-wide background: The samples span acute and convalescent COVID-19 from the United States, Italy and Spain. T cells, B-cell-depleted T cells, or PBMCs supplied cDNA or gDNA.

In germline, CDR1 is SNHLY, CDR2 FYNNEI. V shed 6 bases, J shed 2 bases, and the junction held 10 bases outside the gene matches. CDR3 length equals 16 residues. Sequencing was performed on peripheral blood. The rearrangement uses TRBV2 and TRBJ2-5, with TRBD2 matching over 9 bases. This TCR derives from a human donor with acute or convalescent COVID-19. The donor label of this sample is uncertain. The chain's CDR3 is CASRFGSSGGQETQYF. Here the CDR3 DNA reads TGTGCCAGCAGGTTTGGGTCCAGCGGGGGGCAAGAGACCCAGTACTTC.